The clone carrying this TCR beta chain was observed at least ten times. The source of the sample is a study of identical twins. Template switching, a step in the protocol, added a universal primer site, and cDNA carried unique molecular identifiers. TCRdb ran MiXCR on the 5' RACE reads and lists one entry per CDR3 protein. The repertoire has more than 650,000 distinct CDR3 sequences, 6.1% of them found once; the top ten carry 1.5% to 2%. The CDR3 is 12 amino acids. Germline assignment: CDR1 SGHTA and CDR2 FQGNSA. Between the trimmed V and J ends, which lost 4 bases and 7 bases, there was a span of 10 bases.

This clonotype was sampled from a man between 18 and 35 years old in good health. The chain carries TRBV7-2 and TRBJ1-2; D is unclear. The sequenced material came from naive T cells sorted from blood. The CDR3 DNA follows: TGTGCCAGCAGCTCACGTCATGGTGGCTACACCTTC. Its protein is CASSSRHGGYTF.